The present T cell receptor beta chain was sequenced within a study of CD8 T cells in Susac syndrome (dated by TCRdb to about 2019). Turning to the overall study: Repertoire sequencing was used to test whether CD8+ T cell activation and differentiation in Susac syndrome was antigen driven. Broad study findings and their caveats: The number of individuals in the TCR sequencing and HLA analysis was recognized as being relatively small.

High-throughput TCR beta sequencing profiled peripheral blood CD8+ and CD4+ T cells from healthy donors, Susac syndrome patients and multiple sclerosis patients. Healthy donors were age- and sex-matched controls. Bulk CD8+ and CD4+ T cells were purified by magnetic negative isolation, while CD8+ TEMRA cells were enriched using FACS. Blood was drawn into EDTA tubes, processed within 24 hours, and PBMCs were isolated by density gradient centrifugation. PBMCs intended for TCR sequencing were frozen in liquid nitrogen and were later thawed in a 37 degrees C water bath. The sorted or isolated CD4+, CD8+ and CD8+ TEMRA cells had a purity of 90% or higher. RNA was extracted using the RNeasy kit, and roughly 0.45 to 1 microgram was reverse transcribed with random hexamers. The immunoSEQ multiplex PCR assay, which covers 54 Vbeta and 13 Jbeta segments, was used to amplify TCR beta CDR3 regions. PCR amplification bias was corrected using a synthetic template baseline for primer optimization and computational correction. The source study handled its data this way. Reads were annotated to V, D and J genes per IMGT and analyzed with immunoSEQ Analyzer, keeping only productive sequences. To calculate clonality, Shannon entropy was normalized by log2 of the number of productive unique sequences and then subtracted from one. For each patient and control, public and private clones were evaluated within the 100 most prevalent clones. Clones were defined as Susac-specific if absent from the healthy and MS cohorts, from some 1,000 published viral clones and from other ImmuneACCESS disease sequences. TCRdb ran its own pipeline on the public reads, namely fastp trimming at Q25 and MiXCR clone calling, and kept in-frame beta chains. Each record represents a unique CDR3 protein, reported with the most common genes and DNA among its rows. The V and J calls here are based on TCRdb, not the publication. This sample comprises 110,000 or so distinct CDR3 sequences, about 93% of them detected only once. Jointly, the top ten make up roughly 0.098% of the sample.

Points on this clonotype: Which antigen it targets is not known. There are no base qualities to consult, and no much larger clone falls within one base.

The sequence came from a human donor in good health. The sample consisted of CD4+ T cells from PBMCs.

In nucleotide form, the sequence is TGTGCCAGCAGCCAATCAACAGGGACGGGGCAGCCCCAGCATTTT. This is translated as CASSQSTGTGQPQHF. Recombination connected TRBV7-2 to TRBJ1-5; TRBD1 might be the D gene, on 6 matching bases. From cysteine to phenylalanine, the CDR3 is 15 amino acids long. Only the CDR3 DNA is retained, 45 bases long and in frame from the first base. From the germline V gene, CDR1 is SGHTA and CDR2 is FQGNSA. Trimming at the junction amounts to 5 bases on V and 7 bases on J, and the germline ends lie 18 bases apart.